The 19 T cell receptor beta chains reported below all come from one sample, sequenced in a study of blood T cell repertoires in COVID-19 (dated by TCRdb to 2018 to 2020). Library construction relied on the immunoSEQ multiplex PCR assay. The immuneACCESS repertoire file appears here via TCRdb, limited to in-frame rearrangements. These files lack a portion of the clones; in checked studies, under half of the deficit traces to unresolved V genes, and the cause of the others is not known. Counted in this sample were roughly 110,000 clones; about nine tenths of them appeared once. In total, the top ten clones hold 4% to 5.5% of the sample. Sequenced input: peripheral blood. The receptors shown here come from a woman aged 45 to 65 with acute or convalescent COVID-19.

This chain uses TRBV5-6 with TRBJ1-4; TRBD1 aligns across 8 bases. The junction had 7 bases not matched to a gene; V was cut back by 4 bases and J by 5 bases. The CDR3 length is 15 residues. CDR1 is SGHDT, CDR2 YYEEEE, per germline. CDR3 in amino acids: CASSPWDRKNEKLFF. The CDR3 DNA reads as TGTGCCAGCAGCCCTTGGGACAGGAAAAATGAAAAACTGTTTTTT.

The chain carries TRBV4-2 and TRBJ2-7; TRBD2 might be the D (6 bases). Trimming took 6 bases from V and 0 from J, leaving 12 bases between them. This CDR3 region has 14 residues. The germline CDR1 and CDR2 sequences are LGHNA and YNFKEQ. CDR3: CASSAGLPSYEQYF. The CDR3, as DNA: TGTGCCAGCAGTGCGGGACTGCCCTCCTACGAGCAGTACTTC.

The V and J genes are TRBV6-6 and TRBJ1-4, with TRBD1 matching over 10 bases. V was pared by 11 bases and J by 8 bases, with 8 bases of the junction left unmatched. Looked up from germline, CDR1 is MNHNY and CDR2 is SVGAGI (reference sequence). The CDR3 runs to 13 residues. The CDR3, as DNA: TGTGCCGGGGGACAGGGGACCCACGAAAAACTGTTTTTT. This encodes CAGGQGTHEKLFF.

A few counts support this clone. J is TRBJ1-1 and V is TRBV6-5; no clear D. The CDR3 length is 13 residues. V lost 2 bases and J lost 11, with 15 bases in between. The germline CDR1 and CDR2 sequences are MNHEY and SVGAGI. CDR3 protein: CASSYPPPGEAFF. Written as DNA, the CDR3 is TGTGCCAGCAGTTACCCGCCGCCCGGGGAGGCTTTCTTT.

CDR3 sequence reads: CASSLGGTGNSYEQYF. CDR3 nucleotides: TGTGCCAGCAGCTTAGGGGGGACAGGCAACTCCTACGAGCAGTACTTC. The J gene is TRBJ2-7, the V gene TRBV7-6; TRBD1 matches at 8 bases. CDR3 length equals 16 residues. Germline V gene lookup returns CDR1 SGHVS and CDR2 FNYEAQ. V shed 1 base and J 0 bases; nucleotides not matched to a gene: 5.

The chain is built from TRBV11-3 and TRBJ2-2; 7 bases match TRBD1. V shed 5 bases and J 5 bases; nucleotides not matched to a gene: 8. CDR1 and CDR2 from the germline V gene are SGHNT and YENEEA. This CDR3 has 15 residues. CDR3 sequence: CASSRQGDGTGELFF. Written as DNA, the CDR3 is TGTGCCAGCAGCCGGCAGGGGGATGGAACCGGGGAGCTGTTTTTT.

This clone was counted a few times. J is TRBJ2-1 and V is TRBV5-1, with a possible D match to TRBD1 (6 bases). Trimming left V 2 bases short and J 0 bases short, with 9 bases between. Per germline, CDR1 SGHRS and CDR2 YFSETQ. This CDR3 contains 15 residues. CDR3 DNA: TGCGCCAGCAGCTTTAGAGGGGGCTCCTACAATGAGCAGTTCTTC. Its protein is CASSFRGGSYNEQFF.

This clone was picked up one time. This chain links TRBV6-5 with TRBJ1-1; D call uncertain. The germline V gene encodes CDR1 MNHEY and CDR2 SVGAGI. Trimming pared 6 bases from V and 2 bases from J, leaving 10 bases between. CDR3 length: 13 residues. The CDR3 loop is CASSRIRNTEAFF. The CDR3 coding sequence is TGTGCCAGCAGCAGAATCAGAAACACTGAAGCTTTCTTT.

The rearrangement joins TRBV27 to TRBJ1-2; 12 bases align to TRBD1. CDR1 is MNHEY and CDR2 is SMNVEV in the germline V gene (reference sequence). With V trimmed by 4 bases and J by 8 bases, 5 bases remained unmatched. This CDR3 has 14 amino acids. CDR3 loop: CASSSGTGGEGYTF. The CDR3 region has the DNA TGTGCCAGCAGTTCCGGGACAGGGGGCGAAGGCTACACCTTC.

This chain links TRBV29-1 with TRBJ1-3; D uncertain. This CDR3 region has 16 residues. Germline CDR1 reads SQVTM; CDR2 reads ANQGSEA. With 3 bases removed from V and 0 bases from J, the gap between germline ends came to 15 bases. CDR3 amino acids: CSVEDFSTLSGNTIYF. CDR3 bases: TGCAGCGTTGAGGACTTCTCAACCCTCTCTGGAAACACCATATATTTT.

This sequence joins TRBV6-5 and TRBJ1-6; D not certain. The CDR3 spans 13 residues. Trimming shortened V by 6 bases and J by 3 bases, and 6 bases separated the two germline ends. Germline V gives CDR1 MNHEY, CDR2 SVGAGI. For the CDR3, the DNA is TGTGCCAGCAGACAATTCTATAATTCACCCCTCCACTTT. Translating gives CASRQFYNSPLHF.

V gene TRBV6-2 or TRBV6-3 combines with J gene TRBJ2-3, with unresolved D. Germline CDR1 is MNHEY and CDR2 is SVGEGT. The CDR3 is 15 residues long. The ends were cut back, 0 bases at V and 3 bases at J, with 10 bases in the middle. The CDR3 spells CASSYSSTRTDTQYF. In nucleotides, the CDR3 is TGTGCCAGCAGTTACTCATCCACCCGGACAGATACGCAGTATTTT.

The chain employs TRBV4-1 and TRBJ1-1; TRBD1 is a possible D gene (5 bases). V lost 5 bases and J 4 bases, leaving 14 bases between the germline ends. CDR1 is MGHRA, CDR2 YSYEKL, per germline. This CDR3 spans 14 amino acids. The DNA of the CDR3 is TGCGCCAGCAGCAAGGGACTTGTGGGCACTGAAGCTTTCTTT. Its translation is CASSKGLVGTEAFF.

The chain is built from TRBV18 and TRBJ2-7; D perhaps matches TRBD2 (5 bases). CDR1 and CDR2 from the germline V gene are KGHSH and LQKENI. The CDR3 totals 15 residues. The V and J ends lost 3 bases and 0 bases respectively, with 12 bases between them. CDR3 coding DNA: TGTGCCAGCTCACCTCGCGGGTACCTCTCCTACGAGCAGTACTTC. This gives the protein CASSPRGYLSYEQYF.

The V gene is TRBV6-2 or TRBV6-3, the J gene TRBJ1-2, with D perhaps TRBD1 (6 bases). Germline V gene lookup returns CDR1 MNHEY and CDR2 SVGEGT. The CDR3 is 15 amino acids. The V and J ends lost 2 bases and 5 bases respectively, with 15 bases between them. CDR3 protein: CASSYLPGGQYGYTF. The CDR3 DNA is TGTGCCAGCAGTTACCTCCCTGGGGGACAATATGGCTACACCTTC.

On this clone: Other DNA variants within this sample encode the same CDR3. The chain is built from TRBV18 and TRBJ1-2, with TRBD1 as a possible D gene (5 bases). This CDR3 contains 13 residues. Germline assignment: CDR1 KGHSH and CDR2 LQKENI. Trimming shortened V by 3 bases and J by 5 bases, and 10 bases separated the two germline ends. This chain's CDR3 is CASSPGRGYGYTF. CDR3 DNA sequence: TGTGCCAGCTCACCTGGGCGGGGGTATGGCTACACCTTC. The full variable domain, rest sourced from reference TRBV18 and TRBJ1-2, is NAGVMQNPRHLVRRRGQEARLRCSPMKGHSHVYWYRQLPEEGLKFMVYLQKENIIDESGMPKERFSAEFPKEGPSILRIQQVVRGDSAAYFCASSPGRGYGYTFGSGTRLTVV.

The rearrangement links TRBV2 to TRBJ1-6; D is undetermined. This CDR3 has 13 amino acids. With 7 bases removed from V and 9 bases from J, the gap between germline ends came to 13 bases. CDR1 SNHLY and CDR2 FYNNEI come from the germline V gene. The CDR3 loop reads CASTGRGGSPLHF. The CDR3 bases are TGTGCCAGCACAGGACGGGGAGGTTCACCCCTCCACTTT.

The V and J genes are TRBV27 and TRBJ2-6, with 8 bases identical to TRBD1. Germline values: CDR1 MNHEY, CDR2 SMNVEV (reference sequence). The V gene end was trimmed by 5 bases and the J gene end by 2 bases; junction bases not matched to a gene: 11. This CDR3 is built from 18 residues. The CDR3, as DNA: TGTGCCAGCAGTCTCCCCCGGCAGGGGGCCACTGGGGCCAACGTCCTGACTTTC. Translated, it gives CASSLPRQGATGANVLTF.

CDR3 amino acids: CASSLSMSSSGNTIYF. In nucleotides, the CDR3 is TGTGCCAGCAGCCTATCAATGAGTAGCTCTGGAAACACCATATATTTT. The rearrangement joins TRBV7-2 to TRBJ1-3; no firm D call. The CDR3 consists of 16 residues. CDR1 is SGHTA, CDR2 FQGNSA, per germline. V lost 5 bases and J 0 bases, leaving 14 bases between the germline ends.